Listed below are T cell receptor beta chains from one sample, sequenced in a study of CD8 T cells in ankylosing spondylitis. TCRdb reanalysed the 5' RACE reads using MiXCR and keeps one entry per CDR3 protein. The data hold roughly 120,000 distinct CDR3 sequences, with roughly 6.6% observed a single time. The specimen sequenced was blood, either unsorted or a sorted T cell fraction (not recorded which). The receptors shown here come from a male donor with ankylosing spondylitis or in good health (not recorded which). Each CDR3 is given with its conserved first and last residue. A D gene is named only where the DNA matches it firmly. Expanded clones are given a class, and other clones once, few, many or no size at all.

12	TRBV11-2	many	-	TRBJ2-5	CASSLVFETQYF	TGTGCCAGCAGCTTAGTGTTCGAGACCCAGTACTTC
18	TRBV5-1	many	-	TRBJ2-2	CASSLAAAGDPLAGELFF	TGCGCCAGCAGCTTGGCCGCAGCGGGCGACCCTCTCGCCGGGGAGCTGTTTTTT
15	TRBV6-4	many	-	TRBJ2-1	CASSDSAGADNEQFF	TGTGCCAGCAGTGACTCGGCGGGGGCCGACAATGAGCAGTTCTTC
17	TRBV5-1	many	-	TRBJ1-1	CASTTKGHSHLYAEAFF	TGCGCCAGCACGACCAAGGGCCATTCTCACCTCTACGCTGAAGCTTTCTTT
14	TRBV29-1	many	-	TRBJ2-2	CSVAGWFPSGELFF	TGCAGCGTCGCGGGTTGGTTCCCGAGCGGGGAGCTGTTTTTT
16	TRBV15	many	-	TRBJ1-2	CATSRAESFNTYGYTF	TGTGCCACCAGCAGAGCAGAGTCCTTCAACACCTATGGCTACACCTTC
14	TRBV5-1	many	TRBD1	TRBJ2-3	CASSADRVTDTQYF	TGCGCCAGCAGTGCCGACAGGGTAACAGATACGCAGTATTTT
12	TRBV7-2	many	TRBD1	TRBJ1-1	CASSLGTGRAFF	TGTGCCAGCAGCTTAGGGACAGGAAGGGCTTTCTTT
13	TRBV12-3/TRBV12-4	many	-	TRBJ1-1	CASSRALNTEAFF	TGTGCCAGCAGTCGGGCGCTGAACACTGAAGCTTTCTTT
20	TRBV5-1	many	TRBD2	TRBJ2-7	CASSGMERTSSGTHPYEQYF	TGCGCCAGCAGCGGTATGGAACGGACTAGCTCGGGGACTCACCCCTACGAGCAGTACTTC
13	TRBV7-3	many	TRBD1	TRBJ1-1	CASSSTGGGEAFF	TGTGCCAGCAGCTCCACAGGGGGGGGTGAAGCTTTCTTT
13	TRBV3-1	many	-	TRBJ1-1	CASSRDFNTEAFF	TGTGCCAGCAGCCGGGACTTTAACACTGAAGCTTTCTTT
12	TRBV29-1	many	-	TRBJ1-2	CSVEPDNYGYTF	TGCAGCGTTGAGCCAGATAACTATGGCTACACCTTC
15	TRBV5-1	many	-	TRBJ1-1	CASSWSGPPNTEAFF	TGCGCCAGCAGCTGGTCGGGACCGCCGAACACTGAAGCTTTCTTT
12	TRBV7-9	-	-	TRBJ1-1	CAGGSSSQEAFF	TGTGCCGGGGGGTCCTCTTCCCAAGAAGCTTTCTTT
15	TRBV11-2	-	-	TRBJ1-1	CASSDQGTFGPEAFF	TGTGCCAGCAGCGACCAAGGGACCTTTGGACCTGAAGCTTTCTTT
15	TRBV15	many	-	TRBJ2-2	CATSRGAGNTGELFF	TGTGCCACCAGCAGAGGGGCGGGGAACACCGGGGAGCTGTTTTTT
12	TRBV20-1	many	TRBD2	TRBJ2-7	CSARWREYEQYF	TGCAGTGCTAGATGGCGGGAGTACGAGCAGTACTTC
16	TRBV7-2	many	TRBD2	TRBJ2-3	CASSLRSGSLVDTQYF	TGTGCCAGCAGCTTACGTAGCGGGAGTTTGGTAGATACGCAGTATTTT
12	TRBV5-1	-	TRBD1	TRBJ1-1	CASRLTGDEAFF	TGCGCCAGCAGACTGACAGGGGACGAAGCTTTCTTT
13	TRBV29-1	-	-	TRBJ2-1	CSVDQRLGNEQFF	TGCAGCGTTGACCAGCGGCTTGGCAATGAGCAGTTCTTC
18	TRBV7-2	many	-	TRBJ1-6	CASSLARPGRASNSPLHF	TGTGCCAGCAGCTTAGCGCGTCCAGGGCGCGCATCCAATTCACCCCTCCACTTT
15	TRBV5-6	many	-	TRBJ2-1	CASSHGTVSYNEQFF	TGTGCCAGCAGCCATGGCACAGTCTCCTACAATGAGCAGTTCTTC
14	TRBV7-3	many	TRBD2	TRBJ2-1	CASSLTSGRNEQFF	TGTGCCAGCAGCTTGACTAGCGGGAGAAATGAGCAGTTCTTC
16	TRBV5-1	-	TRBD1	TRBJ1-1	CASSLENRGGNTEAFF	TGCGCCAGCAGCTTGGAAAACAGGGGAGGGAACACTGAAGCTTTCTTT
16	TRBV7-2	many	-	TRBJ1-1	CASSFSVVRLNTEAFF	TGTGCCAGCAGCTTTTCTGTAGTCCGGCTGAACACTGAAGCTTTCTTT
13	TRBV5-1	many	TRBD2	TRBJ2-7	CASGSSGSSEQYF	TGCGCCAGCGGATCTAGCGGGAGTAGCGAGCAGTACTTC
13	TRBV20-1	-	-	TRBJ1-2	CSASPGGVVGYTF	TGCAGTGCTAGCCCCGGGGGAGTCGTTGGCTACACCTTC
15	TRBV15	many	-	TRBJ1-4	CATSRQPGLGEKLFF	TGTGCCACCAGCAGACAACCGGGCCTAGGGGAAAAACTGTTTTTT
12	TRBV18	many	-	TRBJ2-7	CASSPDRYEQYF	TGTGCCAGCTCACCAGACAGATACGAGCAGTACTTC
14	TRBV7-9	many	TRBD1	TRBJ1-5	CASSLEGAGQPQHF	TGTGCCAGCAGCTTAGAGGGGGCCGGTCAGCCCCAGCATTTT
14	TRBV12-3/TRBV12-4	many	TRBD1	TRBJ2-7	CASSSGQGPGEQYF	TGTGCCAGCAGTTCGGGACAGGGGCCGGGAGAGCAGTACTTC
14	TRBV28	few	-	TRBJ2-7	CATTPPVDLYEQYF	TGTGCCACTACTCCCCCAGTTGACCTCTACGAGCAGTACTTC
16	TRBV18	many	TRBD1	TRBJ2-1	CASSPRPGQGHNEQFF	TGTGCCAGCTCACCCCGTCCGGGACAGGGACACAATGAGCAGTTCTTC
13	TRBV6-6	many	-	TRBJ2-2	CASRQSAVGKLFF	TGTGCCAGCAGGCAAAGCGCCGTCGGGAAGCTGTTTTTT
16	TRBV5-1	many	TRBD1	TRBJ2-1	CASSLEVSGQGLVSFF	TGCGCCAGCAGCTTGGAGGTATCGGGACAGGGACTTGTATCGTTCTTC
16	TRBV5-1	many	TRBD2	TRBJ2-3	CASSLEAGGPGDTQYF	TGCGCCAGCAGCTTGGAGGCGGGAGGGCCCGGAGATACGCAGTATTTT
16	TRBV7-2	many	TRBD2	TRBJ2-1	CASSHEGKRGYNEQFF	TGTGCCAGCAGCCACGAGGGCAAGCGGGGGTACAATGAGCAGTTCTTC
14	TRBV5-1	many	-	TRBJ1-1	CASSFDSMNTEAFF	TGCGCCAGCAGCTTCGACAGCATGAACACTGAAGCTTTCTTT
14	TRBV4-1	many	-	TRBJ2-7	CASSQGAQGYEQYF	TGCGCCAGCAGCCAAGGGGCACAGGGCTACGAGCAGTACTTC
14	TRBV18	few	TRBD2	TRBJ2-1	CASSPSGGYNEQFF	TGTGCCAGCTCTCCGAGCGGGGGCTACAATGAGCAGTTCTTC
11	TRBV10-3	many	-	TRBJ2-5	CAIMAEETQYF	TGTGCCATCATGGCGGAAGAGACCCAGTACTTC
20	TRBV4-3	many	TRBD2	TRBJ2-1	CASSQEFSGSRYGSYNEQFF	TGCGCCAGCAGCCAAGAGTTTAGCGGGAGTAGGTATGGGTCCTACAATGAGCAGTTCTTC